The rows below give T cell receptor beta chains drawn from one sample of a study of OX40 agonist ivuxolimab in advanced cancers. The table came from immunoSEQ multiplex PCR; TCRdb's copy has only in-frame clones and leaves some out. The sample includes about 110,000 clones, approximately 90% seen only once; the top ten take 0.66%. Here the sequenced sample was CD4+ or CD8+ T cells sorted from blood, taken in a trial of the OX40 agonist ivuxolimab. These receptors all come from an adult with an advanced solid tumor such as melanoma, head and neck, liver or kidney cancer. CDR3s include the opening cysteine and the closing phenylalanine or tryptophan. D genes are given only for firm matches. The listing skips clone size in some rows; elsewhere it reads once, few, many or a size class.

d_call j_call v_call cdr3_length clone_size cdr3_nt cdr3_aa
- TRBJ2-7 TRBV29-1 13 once TGCAGCGTTGAGGTCGGGAGAGTAGGGGAGCAGTACTTC CSVEVGRVGEQYF
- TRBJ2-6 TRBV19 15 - TGTGCCAGTACGTTAGGGGTGACGGGGGCCAACGTCCTGACTTTC CASTLGVTGANVLTF
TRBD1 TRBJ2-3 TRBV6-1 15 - TGTGCCAGCACACTGGACAGGATCTACACAGATACGCAGTATTTT CASTLDRIYTDTQYF
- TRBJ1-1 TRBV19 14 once TGTGCCAGTAGTATGGGCAGGTTGACCCCTGAAGCTTTCTTT CASSMGRLTPEAFF
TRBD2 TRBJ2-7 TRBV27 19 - TGTGCCAGCAGTTTGCTGGGCGGGAGGCTGTCAAGAGGCTCCTACGAGCAGTACTTC CASSLLGGRLSRGSYEQYF
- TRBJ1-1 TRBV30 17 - TGTGCCTGGAGTGTACTGCCCACATGGAATGTACTCTCTGAAGCTTTCTTT CAWSVLPTWNVLSEAFF
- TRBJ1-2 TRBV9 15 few TGTGCCAGCAGCGACCACTTGGGCCGGCAGGGTGGCTACACCTTC CASSDHLGRQGGYTF
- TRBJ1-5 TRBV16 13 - TGTGCCAGCAGCCAAGGCCGCTATCAGCCCCAGCATTTT CASSQGRYQPQHF
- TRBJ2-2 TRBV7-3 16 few TGTGCCAGCAGCCCGAGGCGGGGTATCGACACCGGGGAGCTGTTTTTT CASSPRRGIDTGELFF
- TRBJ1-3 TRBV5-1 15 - TGCGCCAGCAGCTTGGCGGGGATCTCTGGAAACACCATATATTTT CASSLAGISGNTIYF
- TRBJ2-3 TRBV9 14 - TGTGCCAGCAGCGTGACTTCCTCTACAGATACGCAGTATTTT CASSVTSSTDTQYF
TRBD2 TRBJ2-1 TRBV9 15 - TGTGCCAGCAGCGTTCCAGCGGGGGGGCAAGGTGAGCAGTTCTTC CASSVPAGGQGEQFF
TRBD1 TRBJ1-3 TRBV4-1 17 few TGCGCCAGCAGCCAGGGGGGACAGGGTTTTTCTGGAAACACCATATATTTT CASSQGGQGFSGNTIYF
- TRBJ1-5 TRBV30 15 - TGTGCCTGGACCTCCAACGGGGGCGGGGGGGAGCCCCAGCATTTT CAWTSNGGGGEPQHF
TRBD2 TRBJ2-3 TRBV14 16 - TGTGCCAGCAGCCAAGAACGGCTAGCGGGGGCAGATACGCAGTATTTT CASSQERLAGADTQYF
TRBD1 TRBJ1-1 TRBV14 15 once TGTGCCAGCAGCCAAACAGGGGGCGCTTATACTGAAGCTTTCTTT CASSQTGGAYTEAFF
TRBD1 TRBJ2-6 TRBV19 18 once TGTGCCAGTAGTATAACGTCAGGACAGGGGACTGGGGCCAACGTCCTGACTTTC CASSITSGQGTGANVLTF
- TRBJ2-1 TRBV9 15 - TGTGCCAGCAGCCCAGACCAGACTAGTTACAATGAGCAGTTCTTC CASSPDQTSYNEQFF
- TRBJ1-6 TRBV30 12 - TGTGCCTCGGGACGGGGTAATTCACCCCTCCACTTT CASGRGNSPLHF
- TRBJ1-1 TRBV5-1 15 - TGCGCCAGCAGCTCATCGGGGGCGGAGAACACTGAAGCTTTCTTT CASSSSGAENTEAFF
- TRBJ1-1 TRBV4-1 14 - TGCGCCAGCAGCCAGGGCAGGGAGAACACTGAAGCTTTCTTT CASSQGRENTEAFF
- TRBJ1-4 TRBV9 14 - TGTGCCAGCAGCGTACGACAGGATAATGAAAAACTGTTTTTT CASSVRQDNEKLFF
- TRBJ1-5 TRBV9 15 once TGTGCCAGCAGCGTCAGGGCCGAAGACAATCAGCCCCAGCATTTT CASSVRAEDNQPQHF
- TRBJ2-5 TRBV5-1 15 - TGCGCCAGCAGCTCGGACAACCCTAACCAAGAGACCCAGTACTTC CASSSDNPNQETQYF
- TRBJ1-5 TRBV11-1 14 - TGTGCCAGCAGCAACGGGCCGCGGAATCAGCCCCAGCATTTT CASSNGPRNQPQHF
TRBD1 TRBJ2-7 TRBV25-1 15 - TGTGCCAGCAGTGACCCGGACAGGTCCCCCTACGAGCAGTACTTC CASSDPDRSPYEQYF
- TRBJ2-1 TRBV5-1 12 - TGCGCCAGCAGCTTAGGGGGGCCTGAGCAGTTCTTC CASSLGGPEQFF
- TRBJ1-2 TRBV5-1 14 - TGCGCCAGCAGCTTGGATGCGGGCGGCTATGGCTACACCTTC CASSLDAGGYGYTF
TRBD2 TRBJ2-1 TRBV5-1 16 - TGCGCCAGCAGCAGTCCGGGACTAGCGGGAGTAAATGAGCAGTTCTTC CASSSPGLAGVNEQFF
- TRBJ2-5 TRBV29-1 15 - TGCAGCGTTGAAGATCGTATAGGGTTCCAAGAGACCCAGTACTTC CSVEDRIGFQETQYF
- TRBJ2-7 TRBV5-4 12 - TGTGCCAGCAGCTTCACGGGAGCCGAGCAGTACTTC CASSFTGAEQYF
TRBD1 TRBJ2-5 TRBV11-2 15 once TGTGCCAGCAGCCAGACTGGACAGGGGTCGCAGACCCAGTACTTC CASSQTGQGSQTQYF
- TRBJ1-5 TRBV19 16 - TGTGCCAGTAGTCCCTGGGCAGGCGGAAACAATCAGCCCCAGCATTTT CASSPWAGGNNQPQHF
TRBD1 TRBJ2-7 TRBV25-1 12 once TGTGCCAGCAGTCGGACAGGCCACGAGCAGTACTTC CASSRTGHEQYF
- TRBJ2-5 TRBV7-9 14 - TGTGCCAGCAGCTACACAGGGTTAGTCGAGACCCAGTACTTC CASSYTGLVETQYF
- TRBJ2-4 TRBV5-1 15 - TGCGCCAGCAGCTTGAATCAGGGCGCGGGAAACATTCAGTACTTC CASSLNQGAGNIQYF
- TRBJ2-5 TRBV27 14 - TGTGCCAGCCGCCAGGGACTCGGCGGAGAGACCCAGTACTTC CASRQGLGGETQYF
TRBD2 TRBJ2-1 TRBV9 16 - TGTGCCAGCAGAAAAGGGACTAGTTCCTTGGAGGGTGAGCAGTTCTTC CASRKGTSSLEGEQFF
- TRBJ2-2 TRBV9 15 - TGTGCCAGCAGCGTACTGTCTTCGGGCACCGGGGAGCTGTTTTTT CASSVLSSGTGELFF
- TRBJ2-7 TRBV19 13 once TGTGCCAGTAGTGCCGACAGACCGGGCGAGCAGTACTTC CASSADRPGEQYF
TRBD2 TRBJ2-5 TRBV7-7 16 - TGTGCTAGCAGCTTGGCTAGCGGGGGGGCCGCGGAGACCCAGTACTTC CASSLASGGAAETQYF
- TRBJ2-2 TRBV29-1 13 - TGCAGCGTTGTTGGGGCCTTCACCGGGGAGCTGTTTTTT CSVVGAFTGELFF
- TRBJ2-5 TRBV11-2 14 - TGTGCCAGCAGCTTAGATCTCCGGGGGGAGACCCAGTACTTC CASSLDLRGETQYF
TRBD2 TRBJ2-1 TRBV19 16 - TGTGCCAGTAGTATAGAGGCTAGCGGGAGAAGGAATGAGCAGTTCTTC CASSIEASGRRNEQFF
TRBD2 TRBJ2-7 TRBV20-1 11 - TGCAGTGCCGGGACTAGCTCTGAGCAGTACTTC CSAGTSSEQYF